This paragraph reports one T cell receptor (beta chain). These data come from a study of blood T cell repertoires in COVID-19. Here immunoSEQ multiplex PCR was the method, and the copy in TCRdb shows in-frame clones only, minus some. The sample lists about 97,000 clones; around 80% were seen once. The CDR3 is made up of 14 amino acids. With 8 bases removed from V and 6 bases from J, the gap between germline ends came to 18 bases. The germline V gene encodes CDR1 SGHRS and CDR2 YFSETQ. The chain combines TRBV5-1 with TRBJ2-1; D possibly corresponds to TRBD2 (5 bases). The sample consisted of peripheral blood. This TCR was recovered from a man in his 70s with acute or convalescent COVID-19. CDR3 bases: TGCGCCAGTGCCTCCTCGGGGTCTAGCAATGAGCAGTTCTTC. Encoded protein: CASASSGSSNEQFF.